This is a list of T cell receptor beta chains from one sample in a study of blood T cells in healthy people across ages. TCRdb reanalysed the 5' RACE reads using MiXCR and keeps one entry per CDR3 protein. The table records fewer than 650,000 distinct CDR3 sequences, 27% of them present only once. These data were also filed under a second study, of T cells of mothers and their children.

Sequences were obtained from blood. The receptor source for this set is a boy between 2 and 15 years old in good health. Both conserved end residues are trimmed from each CDR3.

>TRBJ1-4|12|TRBV7-9
ASSDRQSDEKLF
>.|13|TRBV10-3
AISAGTTAANEQF
>TRBJ2-7|13|TRBV10-3
AISERTSGTSEQY
>TRBJ2-2|14|TRBV29-1
SAEVAGGDFAGELF
>TRBJ2-5|15|TRBV10-3
AISEPSLQAGQETQY
>TRBJ2-5|10|TRBV27
ASSLPPGEQY
>TRBJ1-5|14|TRBV3-1
ASSHGDRGPHQPQH
>TRBJ2-7|12|TRBV6-5
ASSPDRLSYEQY
>TRBJ2-2|13|TRBV27
ASTGLAGVTGELF
>TRBJ2-2|12|TRBV6-2/TRBV6-3
ASSLDTFTGELF
>TRBJ2-4|12|TRBV12-3/TRBV12-4
ASSFPLAKNIQY
>TRBJ2-7|12|TRBV29-1
SVEDSKRPYEQY
>TRBJ2-1|12|TRBV11-2
ASSLAGTISEQF
>TRBJ2-3|14|TRBV10-1
ASSEETGSQADTQY
>TRBJ1-5|13|TRBV5-5
ASSLSPGASQPQH
>TRBJ2-4|11|TRBV7-9
ASSLDSENIQY
>TRBJ2-1|9|TRBV19
ASKGDNEQF
>TRBJ2-3|13|TRBV10-3
AISERSGGTDTQY
>TRBJ2-1|13|TRBV27
ASSYKRGGRNEQF
>TRBJ1-4|12|TRBV14
ASSYTGTRSKLF